The 31 T cell receptor beta chains below all came from one sample that was sequenced in a study of control samples from healthy donors and cancer patients. Profiled with immunoSEQ multiplex PCR; TCRdb holds only in-frame clones, not every one. The repertoire holds about 120,000 clones, with around nine tenths as singletons. The sequenced material came from blood. These receptors were taken from a man aged 25 to 40 in good health.

The rearrangement uses TRBV2 and TRBJ2-6; D unresolved. The germline V gene encodes CDR1 SNHLY and CDR2 FYNNEI. The CDR3 has 15 residues. Trimming cost V 0 bases and J 0 bases, with 3 bases left between them. CDR3 DNA sequence: TGTGCCAGCAGTGAAGCGAGCTCTGGGGCCAACGTCCTGACTTTC. Protein: CASSEASSGANVLTF.

The chain carries TRBV19 and TRBJ2-3; tentative D call: TRBD2 (5 bases). Germline V gene data show CDR1 as LNHDA and CDR2 as SQIVND (reference sequence). This CDR3 is built from 15 residues. The V end lost 4 bases, the J end lost 2 bases, and 13 bases lay between the germline ends. The CDR3 coding sequence is TGTGCCAGTAGTAATTTCGGCGGGCACACAGATACGCAGTATTTT. This codes for CASSNFGGHTDTQYF.

V gene TRBV27 combines with J gene TRBJ2-1; 8 positions match TRBD2. V dropped 6 bases and J dropped 4; count of bases not matched to a gene: 11. CDR3 length: 16 residues. The V gene's germline CDR1 is MNHEY and CDR2 SMNVEV (reference sequence). Written as DNA, the CDR3 is TGTGCCAGCAGCTCACCCATAGCGGGGCCATACAATGAGCAGTTCTTC. This sequence encodes CASSSPIAGPYNEQFF.

This chain links TRBV13 with TRBJ1-3; D gene unclear. Germline CDR1 PRHDT, CDR2 FYEKMQ (reference sequence). V lost 5 bases, J lost 0 bases, and 11 bases lay in between. The CDR3 totals 15 residues. In nucleotides, the CDR3 is TGTGCCAGCAGCGCTTACGGAGTCTCTGGAAACACCATATATTTT. Translated: CASSAYGVSGNTIYF.

In DNA, the CDR3 is TGTGCCAGCGTGGGGACAGGGGGGACCGGGGAGCTGTTTTTT. It codes for CASVGTGGTGELFF. The V gene is TRBV2, the J gene TRBJ2-2; TRBD1 matches 11 bases. V gave up 8 bases and J gave up 5 bases; unmatched junction bases: 4. This CDR3 region has 14 residues. Per germline, CDR1 SNHLY and CDR2 FYNNEI.

This sequence joins TRBV14 and TRBJ2-3; 14 positions match TRBD2. Germline V gene sequence: CDR1 SGHDN, CDR2 FVKESK. The CDR3 loop spans 16 amino acids. V lost 4 bases to trimming and J lost 2 bases; unmatched junction nucleotides: 2. In nucleotides, the CDR3 is TGTGCCAGCAGCCTGGGACTAGCGGGGGACACAGATACGCAGTATTTT. This codes for CASSLGLAGDTDTQYF. Full variable domain (remainder filled in from reference TRBV14 and TRBJ2-3): EAGVTQFPSHSVIEKGQTVTLRCDPISGHDNLYWYRRVMGKEIKFLLHFVKESKQDESGMPNNRFLAERTGGTYSTLKVQPAELEDSGVYFCASSLGLAGDTDTQYFGPGTRLTVL.

This sequence joins TRBV29-1 and TRBJ1-2; possible D gene TRBD1, 5 bases. The ends were cut back, 6 bases at V and 10 bases at J, with 18 bases in the middle. This CDR3 contains 12 residues. The germline V gene encodes CDR1 SQVTM and CDR2 ANQGSEA. In DNA, the CDR3 is TGCAGCGTCACCATTAGACAGACGGTCTACACCTTC. This sequence encodes CSVTIRQTVYTF. The full variable domain, with the rest looked up from reference TRBV29-1 and TRBJ1-2, is SAVISQKPSRDICQRGTSLTIQCQVDSQVTMMFWYRQQPGQSLTLIATANQGSEATYESGFVIDKFPISRPNLTFSTLTVSNMSPEDSSIYLCSVTIRQTVYTFGSGTRLTVV.

J is TRBJ2-5 and V is TRBV24-1; D is perhaps TRBD1 or TRBD2 (6 bases each). The germline gives CDR1 KGHDR, CDR2 SFDVKD. The CDR3 has 13 residues. V gave up 5 bases and J gave up 5 bases, with 11 bases separating them. As DNA, the CDR3 is TGTGCCACCAGTGTCCAGGGGAGGGAGACCCAGTACTTC. It encodes CATSVQGRETQYF.

J is TRBJ2-5 and V is TRBV24-1; D gene unclear. This CDR3 spans 13 amino acids. The germline V gene encodes CDR1 KGHDR and CDR2 SFDVKD. Deletions cut 9 bases from V and 5 bases from J, with 15 bases between. The chain's CDR3 is CATSSGPRETQYF. As DNA, the CDR3 is TGTGCCACCTCTTCTGGGCCGCGCGAGACCCAGTACTTC.

J is TRBJ1-2 and V is TRBV10-3, with 11 positions matching TRBD1. J was trimmed by 8 bases and V by 10 bases; bases with no gene match: 9. CDR1 is ENHRY, CDR2 SYGVKD, per germline. The CDR3 covers 13 residues. The CDR3 nucleotides read TGTGCCACCGGGACAGGGGGTCTGCGGGGCTACACCTTC. It specifies CATGTGGLRGYTF.

The chain carries TRBV30 and TRBJ1-3, with no clear D. This CDR3 spans 15 amino acids. Germline V gene lookup returns CDR1 GTSNPN and CDR2 SVGIG (reference sequence). Trimming took 4 bases from V and 3 from J, leaving 16 bases between them. The CDR3 spells CAWNIGPLFGNTIYF. The CDR3 bases are TGTGCCTGGAATATAGGGCCATTGTTTGGAAACACCATATATTTT. The variable domain in full, completed from reference TRBV30 and TRBJ1-3, reads SQTIHQWPATLVQPVGSPLSLECTVEGTSNPNLYWYRQAAGRGLQLLFYSVGIGQISSEVPQNLSASRPQDRQFILSSKKLLLSDSGFYLCAWNIGPLFGNTIYFGEGSWLTVV.

The chain joins TRBV4-2 to TRBJ1-1; D possibly corresponds to TRBD1 (5 bases). CDR3 size: 14 residues. Germline V gives CDR1 LGHNA, CDR2 YNFKEQ. Trimming took off 2 bases at V and 1 base at J, with 8 bases between the two ends. CDR3 sequence reads: CASSQMGQNTEAFF. Here the CDR3 DNA reads TGTGCCAGCAGCCAAATGGGGCAGAACACTGAAGCTTTCTTT.

This CDR3 reads CASSYSRRRDNSPLHF. DNA of the CDR3: TGTGCCAGCAGTTACTCAAGGAGAAGGGATAATTCACCCCTCCACTTT. This chain connects TRBV6-5 to TRBJ1-6; D unresolved. Between the trimmed V and J ends, which lost 0 bases and 5 bases, there was a span of 11 bases. The CDR3 totals 16 residues. Germline CDR1 and CDR2: MNHEY and SVGAGI.

This chain connects TRBV24-1 to TRBJ1-1; D might be TRBD1 (5 bases). CDR1 and CDR2 (germline): KGHDR, SFDVKD. Trimming removed 7 bases from V and 4 bases from J, with 12 bases in between. The CDR3 has 13 amino acids. CDR3 bases: TGTGCCACCAGGAGGGGCTCGGCCACTGAAGCTTTCTTT. Amino acids: CATRRGSATEAFF.

This clone has just a few counts. The chain joins TRBV27 to TRBJ1-4; D gene ambiguous. Germline CDR1 MNHEY, CDR2 SMNVEV (reference sequence). The CDR3 is 16 residues long. With 1 base removed from V and 5 bases from J, the gap between germline ends came to 14 bases. The DNA of the CDR3 is TGTGCCAGCAGTTTATATCCCGCGTTAGGGAATGAAAAACTGTTTTTT. It translates to CASSLYPALGNEKLFF.

The chain joins TRBV2 to TRBJ1-3; 7 bases map to TRBD1. This CDR3 has 17 amino acids. From germline, CDR1 is SNHLY and CDR2 FYNNEI. Unmatched junction bases numbered 7, after V lost 2 bases and J lost 0 bases. This chain's CDR3 is CASSETRWTGSGNTIYF. DNA of the CDR3: TGTGCCAGCAGTGAAACCCGCTGGACAGGCTCTGGAAACACCATATATTTT.

The chain joins TRBV2 to TRBJ1-6; D unresolved. This CDR3 comprises 13 residues. Germline CDR1 reads SNHLY; CDR2 reads FYNNEI. V dropped 1 base and J dropped 8 bases, with 6 bases sitting between them. The CDR3 is CASSEGVYSPLHF. Written as DNA, the CDR3 is TGTGCCAGCAGTGAAGGGGTTTATTCACCCCTCCACTTT.

The rearrangement links TRBV7-9 to TRBJ1-6; 7 bases line up with TRBD1. After removal of 5 bases from V and 7 bases from J, the junction contained 5 bases not matched to a gene. There are 14 residues in the CDR3. Germline CDR1 is SEHNR and CDR2 is FQNEAQ (reference sequence). In DNA form, the CDR3 reads TGTGCCAGCAGCGCCGGGACAGAAAATTCACCCCTCCACTTT. Residues: CASSAGTENSPLHF.

The chain joins TRBV6-4 to TRBJ2-3, with D unresolved. Germline V lookup: CDR1 MRHNA, CDR2 SNTAGT. The CDR3 is 15 residues long. The V end was cut by 3 bases, the J end by 0 bases, with 10 bases between. CDR3 region: CASSDGGGSTDTQYF. CDR3 DNA sequence: TGTGCCAGCAGTGATGGTGGCGGTAGCACAGATACGCAGTATTTT.

Concerning this clone: Other DNA variants within this sample encode the same CDR3. The rearrangement joins TRBV3-1 (or the pseudogene TRBV3-2) to TRBJ1-2; D is uncertain. CDR1 is LGHDT, CDR2 YNNKEL, per germline (reference sequence). The ends were cut back, 0 bases at V and 4 bases at J, with 9 bases in the middle. This CDR3 spans 14 amino acids. Here the CDR3 reads CASSQDTGIYGYTF. The CDR3 nucleotides are TGTGCCAGCAGCCAAGACACGGGGATCTATGGCTACACCTTC.

This clone was seen a single time. Here the CDR3 reads CASSPDRVSSYEQYF. The CDR3 DNA sequence: TGTGCCAGTAGTCCAGACAGAGTAAGCTCCTACGAGCAGTACTTC. The chain combines TRBV19 with TRBJ2-7; D might be TRBD1 (5 bases). This CDR3 contains 15 residues. CDR1 is LNHDA, CDR2 SQIVND, per germline (reference sequence). Deletions cut 5 bases from V and 0 bases from J, with 14 bases between.

The CDR3 reads CAWGSYNEQFF. The CDR3 DNA is TGTGCCTGGGGGTCCTACAATGAGCAGTTCTTC. V is TRBV30 and J is TRBJ2-1; D gene uncertain. The V end was cut by 5 bases, the J end by 1 base, with 3 bases between. The germline CDR1 and CDR2 sequences are GTSNPN and SVGIG (reference sequence). This CDR3 has 11 residues.

V and J are TRBV30 and TRBJ1-1, with D unclear. Trimming removed 4 bases from V and 3 bases from J, with 9 bases in between. The V gene's germline CDR1 is GTSNPN and CDR2 SVGIG (reference sequence). The CDR3 spans 12 residues. CDR3 bases: TGTGCCTGGATAGCGGCAGACACTGAAGCTTTCTTT. Protein: CAWIAADTEAFF.

This clone came up once. The J gene is TRBJ2-5, the V gene TRBV5-6, with a tentative D call TRBD2 (5 bases). CDR1 is SGHDT and CDR2 is YYEEEE in the germline V gene. CDR3 length: 15 residues. V lost 0 bases and J lost 5, with 14 bases in between. CDR3 bases: TGTGCCAGCAGCTTGGTCGGGGTATCTCGGGAGACCCAGTACTTC. As protein: CASSLVGVSRETQYF.

V is TRBV18 and J is TRBJ2-7; 8 nucleotides line up with TRBD2. CDR3 length: 13 amino acids. Germline assignment: CDR1 KGHSH and CDR2 LQKENI. The junction had 1 base not matched to a gene; V was cut back by 3 bases and J by 3 bases. CDR3 loop: CASSPGGGYEQYF. CDR3 sequence (DNA): TGTGCCAGCTCACCCGGGGGGGGCTACGAGCAGTACTTC.

This clone was seen only once. This sequence joins TRBV2 and TRBJ1-1; weak D call: TRBD1 (6 bases). The germline CDR1 and CDR2 sequences are SNHLY and FYNNEI. V was clipped by 5 bases and J by 1 base, with 11 bases between them. This CDR3 has 14 residues. CDR3 coding DNA: TGTGCCAGCAGTCCCCCGGGGGCGAACACTGAAGCTTTCTTT. Protein product: CASSPPGANTEAFF.

The J gene is TRBJ1-6, the V gene TRBV12-3 or TRBV12-4, with D perhaps TRBD1 (5 bases). Trimming took 3 bases from V and 12 from J, leaving 12 bases between them. The CDR3 runs 13 residues. This CDR3 is CASSFDSRGPLHF. In nucleotides, the CDR3 is TGTGCCAGCAGTTTCGACAGCCGGGGACCCCTCCACTTT.

This clone was recorded only once. The chain carries TRBV25-1 and TRBJ1-6, with D maybe TRBD1 (5 bases). Germline values: CDR1 MGHDK, CDR2 SYGVNS. Between the trimmed V and J ends, which lost 3 bases and 0 bases, there was a span of 12 bases. The CDR3 is 17 amino acids. CDR3 sequence reads: CASSDSRESSYNSPLHF. The CDR3 DNA reads TGTGCCAGCAGTGATTCCAGGGAAAGCTCCTATAATTCACCCCTCCACTTT.

The CDR3 sequence: CATSDFQADEQFF. The CDR3 nucleotides are TGTGCCACCAGTGATTTCCAGGCGGATGAGCAGTTCTTC. The chain is built from TRBV24-1 and TRBJ2-1; D gene ambiguous. The germline CDR1 and CDR2 sequences are KGHDR and SFDVKD. Trimming removed 1 base at V and 8 bases at J, with 8 bases between. The CDR3 contains 13 residues.

V is TRBV2 and J is TRBJ1-1; the D is unclear. In germline, CDR1 is SNHLY, CDR2 FYNNEI. Trimming removed 4 bases at V and 1 base at J, with 10 bases between. There are 14 residues in the CDR3. CDR3 loop: CASSAEGANTEAFF. The CDR3 DNA sequence: TGTGCCAGCAGTGCGGAGGGCGCGAACACTGAAGCTTTCTTT.

V is TRBV28 and J is TRBJ2-3; weak D call: TRBD1 (5 bases). V dropped 4 bases and J dropped 0 bases, with 8 bases sitting between them. Germline V CDR1 and CDR2: MDHEN, SYDVKM. The CDR3 has 14 residues. CDR3 coding DNA: TGTGCCAGCAGTTCCCGACAGAGCACAGATACGCAGTATTTT. This translates into CASSSRQSTDTQYF.